Each of the 28 T cell receptor beta chains below was sequenced from the same sample in a study of blood T cell repertoires in COVID-19. Method: immunoSEQ multiplex PCR; TCRdb's copy keeps in-frame clones and lacks some. The repertoire has just under 45,000 clones, approximately 79% of them found once; the top ten carry over 40%. What was sequenced was peripheral blood. The receptors were gathered from a human donor in a cohort sampled during active COVID-19.

This chain's CDR3 is CAIGADLSYNEQFF. CDR3 DNA: TGTGCCATCGGGGCGGACCTCTCCTACAATGAGCAGTTCTTC. The chain couples TRBV10-3 to TRBJ2-1; D perhaps matches TRBD1 (5 bases). CDR3 length equals 14 residues. Germline CDR1 is ENHRY and CDR2 is SYGVKD. The V and J ends lost 8 bases and 0 bases respectively, with 11 bases between them.

The chain couples TRBV28 to TRBJ2-4, with 7 bases identical to TRBD2. Looked up from germline, CDR1 is MDHEN and CDR2 is SYDVKM. The CDR3 runs 15 residues. The junction had 8 bases not matched to a gene; V was cut back by 6 bases and J by 3 bases. CDR3 bases: TGTGCCAGCAGCTCGGGGGGAGGTGGCAAAAACATTCAGTACTTC. It is translated as CASSSGGGGKNIQYF.

V usage is TRBV27 and J usage is TRBJ2-5; 9 nucleotides align to TRBD2. The V gene end was trimmed by 1 base and the J gene end by 4 bases; junction bases not matched to a gene: 1. Germline-derived CDR1 and CDR2 are MNHEY and SMNVEV (reference sequence). The CDR3 has 14 amino acids. CDR3 nucleotide sequence: TGTGCCAGCAGTTTATATAGCGGGGGAGAGACCCAGTACTTC. Protein: CASSLYSGGETQYF.

The chain has TRBV5-6 and TRBJ1-5; 7 bases align to TRBD1. The trim removed 3 bases at V and 6 bases at J, leaving 6 bases unmatched. The CDR3 spans 14 residues. Germline V CDR1 and CDR2: SGHDT, YYEEEE. The CDR3 DNA reads TGTGCCAGCAGCTCGCGGACAGGTTTTCAGCCCCAGCATTTT. Its translation: CASSSRTGFQPQHF.

The V call is TRBV2, the J call TRBJ2-2; the match to TRBD2 covers 12 bases. The CDR3 has 19 residues. Trimming cost V 3 bases and J 0 bases; bases outside gene matches: 8. Germline V CDR1 and CDR2: SNHLY, FYNNEI. CDR3 residues: CASSDLLAGGLSNTGELFF. The CDR3 nucleotides read TGTGCCAGCAGTGATCTACTAGCGGGGGGTTTATCGAACACCGGGGAGCTGTTTTTT.

V is TRBV5-5 and J is TRBJ2-2; no firm D call. This CDR3 spans 14 amino acids. Trimming removed 2 bases from V and 7 bases from J, with 12 bases in between. CDR1 and CDR2 from the germline V gene are SGHKS and YYEKEE (reference sequence). The DNA of the CDR3 is TGTGCCAGCAGCTTTACAGTTGACGGCGGGGAGCTGTTTTTT. Translated: CASSFTVDGGELFF.

The V and J genes are TRBV5-1 and TRBJ2-3; D remains unclear. Germline V gene sequence: CDR1 SGHRS, CDR2 YFSETQ. The CDR3 has 14 amino acids. Trimming pared 0 bases from V and 2 bases from J, leaving 7 bases between. CDR3 protein: CASSLDHFTDTQYF. The DNA of the CDR3 is TGCGCCAGCAGCTTGGACCACTTCACAGATACGCAGTATTTT.

This clone has only one observation. DNA for the CDR3: TGTGCCAGCAGGGCGGAGAGCTCTGGAAACACCATATATTTT. It is translated as CASRAESSGNTIYF. V and J are TRBV6-5 and TRBJ1-3; D remains unclear. The germline V gene encodes CDR1 MNHEY and CDR2 SVGAGI. Trimming shortened V by 6 bases and J by 0 bases, and 9 bases separated the two germline ends. The length of the CDR3 is 14 residues.

This clone occurred a few times. The gene calls are TRBV5-1 and TRBJ2-7, with 12 bases matching TRBD1. The junction had 7 bases not matched to a gene; V was cut back by 3 bases and J by 6 bases. In germline, CDR1 is SGHRS, CDR2 YFSETQ. The CDR3 consists of 15 residues. The CDR3 nucleotides are TGCGCCAGCAGCTCGGCTGGGACAGGGGGCGTCGAGCAGTACTTC. It yields the protein CASSSAGTGGVEQYF.

The genes are TRBV10-3 and TRBJ1-3; 8 bases are shared with TRBD1. The trim removed 7 bases at V and 8 bases at J, leaving 7 bases unmatched. Germline loops: CDR1 ENHRY, CDR2 SYGVKD. The CDR3 is 13 amino acids. The CDR3, as DNA: TGTGCCATCAATCAGGGGGCAGGAGACACCATATATTTT. Translation gives CAINQGAGDTIYF.

This chain links TRBV20-1 with TRBJ2-7, with D tentatively TRBD2 (5 bases). Germline loops: CDR1 DFQATT, CDR2 SNEGSKA (reference sequence). CDR3 length: 11 amino acids. V was cut by 5 bases and J by 9 bases, with 14 bases left in between. CDR3 in amino acids: CSAQDFSLQYV. The CDR3 nucleotides are TGCAGTGCTCAGGACTTTTCCTTGCAGTACGTC.

The gene calls are TRBV11-2 and TRBJ2-6; 10 bases match TRBD1. J lost 0 bases, V lost 4 bases, and 6 bases had no gene match. The CDR3 extends over 18 amino acids. Germline values: CDR1 SGHAT, CDR2 FQNNGV. The CDR3 sequence is CASSWGQGISSGANVLTF. The CDR3 DNA is TGTGCCAGCAGCTGGGGACAGGGGATCTCCTCTGGGGCCAACGTCCTGACTTTC.

The chain carries TRBV11-2 and TRBJ2-2, with 11 positions matching TRBD2. The CDR3 spans 16 residues. Germline lookup yields CDR1 SGHAT and CDR2 FQNNGV. After removal of 1 base from V and 5 bases from J, the junction contained 3 bases not matched to a gene. The CDR3 loop reads CASSLAPSGGTGELFF. The DNA for the CDR3 is TGTGCCAGCAGCTTAGCTCCTAGCGGGGGGACCGGGGAGCTGTTTTTT.

The chain recombines TRBV7-6 with TRBJ1-4, with 7 nucleotides matching TRBD1. Germline CDR1 and CDR2: SGHVS and FNYEAQ. This CDR3 region has 15 residues. The V segment lost 8 bases and the J segment 8 bases; nucleotides outside the gene matches: 14. This chain's CDR3 is CASGPLTGELEKLFF. CDR3 bases: TGTGCCAGCGGACCATTAACAGGGGAGTTAGAAAAACTGTTTTTT.

The chain links TRBV7-2 to TRBJ2-4; a weak D match, TRBD1 (6 bases). Germline CDR1 SGHTA, CDR2 FQGNSA. V lost 1 base and J 7 bases, leaving 11 bases between the germline ends. The CDR3 contains 14 residues. Written as DNA, the CDR3 is TGTGCCAGCAGCTTAGACAGGGTTGGGAACATTCAGTACTTC. It specifies CASSLDRVGNIQYF. Combining the CDR3 with reference TRBV7-2 and TRBJ2-4 gives the whole variable domain GAGVSQSPSNKVTEKGKDVELRCDPISGHTALYWYRQSLGQGLEFLIYFQGNSAPDKSGLPSDRFSAERTGGSVSTLTIQRTQQEDSAVYLCASSLDRVGNIQYFGAGTRLSVL.

On this clone: The germline gene is not matched at one end of the junction; a read error may be the cause. CDR3 region: CTSLLDSTWTGELFF. CDR3 bases: TGTACCAGCCTTCTAGACTCTACGTGGACCGGGGAGCTGTTTTTT. V gene TRBV7-9 combines with J gene TRBJ2-2; D not resolved. This CDR3 has 15 residues. Germline CDR1 is SEHNR and CDR2 is FQNEAQ (reference sequence). The full variable domain, with the rest looked up from reference TRBV7-9 and TRBJ2-2, is DTGVSQNPRHKITKRGQNVTFRCDPISEHNRLYWYRQTLGQGPEFLTYFQNEAQLEKSRLLSDRFSAERPKGSFSTLEIQRTEQGDSAMYLCTSLLDSTWTGELFFGEGSRLTVL.

The V call is TRBV19, the J call TRBJ2-3, with a possible D match to TRBD2 (5 bases). Trimming removed 7 bases from V and 6 bases from J, with 20 bases in between. The CDR3 has 15 amino acids. In germline, CDR1 is LNHDA, CDR2 SQIVND (reference sequence). CDR3 loop: CASTSLGFQTDTQYF. DNA for the CDR3: TGTGCCAGTACCTCACTAGGATTTCAAACGGATACGCAGTATTTT.

The chain carries TRBV11-1 and TRBJ2-2; tentative D call: TRBD2 (5 bases). V lost 7 bases and J 4 bases, leaving 7 bases between the germline ends. Germline CDR1 SGHAT, CDR2 FQDESV (reference sequence). The CDR3 covers 12 residues. The DNA of the CDR3 is TGTGCCAGCAACCGGGGCACCGGGGAGCTGTTTTTT. Its translation is CASNRGTGELFF.

The CDR3 sequence: CASSQVGTSEHEQYV. CDR3 sequence (DNA): TGTGCCAGCAGCCAAGTTGGGACTAGCGAACACGAGCAGTACGTC. This chain connects TRBV3-1 (or the pseudogene TRBV3-2) to TRBJ2-7, with 10 positions matching TRBD2. The J segment lost 5 bases and the V segment lost 1 base, leaving 5 bases of the junction unmatched. CDR3 size: 15 residues. Germline CDR1 reads LGHDT; CDR2 reads YNNKEL (reference sequence).

The chain couples TRBV19 to TRBJ2-1; the D gene is possibly TRBD2 (5 bases). Germline V gives CDR1 LNHDA, CDR2 SQIVND (reference sequence). This CDR3 comprises 15 residues. Trimming pared 6 bases from V and 0 bases from J, leaving 12 bases between. CDR3 sequence: CASRSQGSSYNEQFF. In DNA form, the CDR3 reads TGTGCCAGTAGATCTCAAGGGAGCTCCTACAATGAGCAGTTCTTC.

CDR3 in amino acids: CASSLGTAKNIQYF. The DNA for the CDR3 is TGTGCCAGCAGTCTAGGGACAGCGAAAAACATTCAGTACTTC. This sequence joins TRBV28 and TRBJ2-4; 7 positions agree with TRBD1. Germline values: CDR1 MDHEN, CDR2 SYDVKM. V shed 5 bases, J shed 4 bases, and the junction held 5 bases outside the gene matches. The CDR3 loop spans 14 amino acids.

The chain has TRBV5-1 and TRBJ2-2; 7 bases agree with TRBD2. V dropped 1 base and J dropped 1; count of bases not matched to a gene: 4. Germline CDR1 reads SGHRS; CDR2 reads YFSETQ. There are 16 residues in the CDR3. CDR3 residues: CASSLYERGNTGELFF. As DNA, the CDR3 is TGCGCCAGCAGCTTGTATGAGCGGGGGAACACCGGGGAGCTGTTTTTT. Complete variable domain (other parts from reference TRBV5-1 and TRBJ2-2): KAGVTQTPRYLIKTRGQQVTLSCSPISGHRSVSWYQQTPGQGLQFLFEYFSETQRNKGNFPGRFSGRQFSNSRSEMNVSTLELGDSALYLCASSLYERGNTGELFFGEGSRLTVL.

V gene TRBV18 combines with J gene TRBJ2-7; 7 nucleotides line up with TRBD2. Trimming cost V 0 bases and J 6 bases; bases outside gene matches: 5. CDR1 and CDR2 (germline): KGHSH, LQKENI. This CDR3 spans 14 amino acids. The CDR3 here is CASSPPVGEGEQYF. The CDR3 DNA sequence: TGTGCCAGCTCACCACCCGTAGGGGAGGGCGAGCAGTACTTC.

V and J are TRBV5-3 and TRBJ1-5; TRBD1 is a possible D gene (5 bases). TRBV5-3 is an ORF, with its function uncertain. The CDR3 is 18 amino acids. Deletions cut 10 bases from V and 0 bases from J, with 26 bases between. CDR3 DNA: TGTGCCCCAAGCGGGGACGAGGTAGTTATGAGTAGCAATCAGCCCCAGCATTTT. It yields the protein CAPSGDEVVMSSNQPQHF.

The J gene is TRBJ1-3, the V gene TRBV27; no clear D. This CDR3 comprises 12 residues. Between the trimmed V and J ends, which lost 8 bases and 2 bases, there was a span of 7 bases. Germline lookup yields CDR1 MNHEY and CDR2 SMNVEV (reference sequence). In nucleotides, the CDR3 is TGTGCCAGCGGAGCCCCTGGAAACACCATATATTTT. Protein sequence: CASGAPGNTIYF.

The rearrangement links TRBV21-1 to TRBJ1-2; the table's D call TRBD1 went unverified against the DNA. TRBV21-1 is a listed pseudogene. The CDR3 has 19 amino acids. The CDR3 DNA reads as TGTGCCAGCAGCAAATTCGCTCGTCGGCCGGTAGGGGGCAACTATGGCTACACCTTC. Translation gives CASSKFARRPVGGNYGYTF.

The chain links TRBV4-3 to TRBJ1-2, with a weak D call TRBD1 (5 bases). Trimming removed 0 bases at V and 4 bases at J, with 15 bases between. The CDR3 is made up of 16 amino acids. In germline, CDR1 is LGHNA, CDR2 YSLEER. This CDR3 reads CASSQDFRVRPYGYTF. The CDR3 nucleotides are TGCGCCAGCAGCCAAGATTTCAGGGTAAGGCCCTATGGCTACACCTTC.

This clone was observed a few times. An end of the junction differs from the germline gene, which may be a read error. V is TRBV2 and J is TRBJ1-1; D unclear. The CDR3 sequence is 14 residues long. In germline, CDR1 is SNHLY, CDR2 FYNNEI. The CDR3 DNA reads as TGTGCCAGCAGTCCCCAAACGGGGAACTCTGAAGCTTTCTTT. Protein: CASSPQTGNSEAFF.